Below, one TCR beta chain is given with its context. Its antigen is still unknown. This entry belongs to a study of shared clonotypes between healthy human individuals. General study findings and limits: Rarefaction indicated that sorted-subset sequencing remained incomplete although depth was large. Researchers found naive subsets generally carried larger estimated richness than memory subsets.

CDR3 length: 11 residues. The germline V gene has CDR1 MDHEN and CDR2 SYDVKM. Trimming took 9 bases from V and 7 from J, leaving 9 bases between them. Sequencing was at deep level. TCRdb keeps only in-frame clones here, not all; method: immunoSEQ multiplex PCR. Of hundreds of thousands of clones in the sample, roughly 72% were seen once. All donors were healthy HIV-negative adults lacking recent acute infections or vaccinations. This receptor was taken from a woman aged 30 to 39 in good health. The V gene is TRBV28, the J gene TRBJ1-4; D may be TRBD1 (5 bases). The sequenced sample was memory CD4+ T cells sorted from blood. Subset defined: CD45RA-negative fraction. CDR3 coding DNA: TGTGCCAGTCAGGGAGGTGAAAAACTGTTTTTT. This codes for CASQGGEKLFF. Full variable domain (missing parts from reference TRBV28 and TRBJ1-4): DVKVTQSSRYLVKRTGEKVFLECVQDMDHENMFWYRQDPGLGLRLIYFSYDVKMKEKGDIPEGYSVSREKKERFSLILESASTNQTSMYLCASQGGEKLFFGSGTQLSVL.